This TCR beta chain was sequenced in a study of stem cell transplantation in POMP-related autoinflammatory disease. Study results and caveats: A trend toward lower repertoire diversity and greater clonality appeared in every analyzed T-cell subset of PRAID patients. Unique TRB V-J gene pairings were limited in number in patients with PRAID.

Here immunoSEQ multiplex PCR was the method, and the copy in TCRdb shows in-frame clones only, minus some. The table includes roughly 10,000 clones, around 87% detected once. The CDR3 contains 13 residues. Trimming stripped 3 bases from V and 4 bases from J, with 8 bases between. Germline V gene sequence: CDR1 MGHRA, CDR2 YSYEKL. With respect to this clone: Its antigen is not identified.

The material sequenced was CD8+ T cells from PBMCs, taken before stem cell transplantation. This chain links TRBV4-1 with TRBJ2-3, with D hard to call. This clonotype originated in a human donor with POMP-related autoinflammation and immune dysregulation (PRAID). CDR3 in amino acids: CASSHVGSDTQYF. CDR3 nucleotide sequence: TGCGCCAGCAGCCACGTCGGTTCAGATACGCAGTATTTT.